One sample yielded the 14 T cell receptor beta chains listed below, sequenced in a study of T-cell memory formation after mild COVID-19. TCRdb reanalysed the 5' RACE reads using MiXCR and keeps one entry per CDR3 protein. The table lists 410,000 or so distinct CDR3 sequences, 20% to 25% of them singletons. Material for sequencing was PBMCs or a T cell subset sorted from them (not recorded which). Receptor source: an adult woman who had mild COVID-19 (a few samples of this study predate the infection). Cell type and time point are not known.

This clonotype has a count of ten or more. J is TRBJ2-7 and V is TRBV11-2; unclear D gene. The germline gives CDR1 SGHAT, CDR2 FQNNGV. V was clipped by 0 bases and J by 4 bases, with 10 bases between them. The CDR3 runs 14 residues. For the CDR3, the DNA is TGTGCCAGCAGCTTAGAGCCCCAGGCGTACGAGCAGTACTTC. Amino acid sequence: CASSLEPQAYEQYF.

This CDR3 reads CASSFSAAATDTQYF. CDR3 coding DNA: TGTGCCAGCAGCTTTAGTGCGGCGGCGACAGATACGCAGTATTTT. This chain joins TRBV7-9 and TRBJ2-3; D gene uncertain. The CDR3 extends over 15 amino acids. V lost 3 bases, J lost 3 bases, and 13 bases lay in between. Germline V gives CDR1 SEHNR, CDR2 FQNEAQ (reference sequence).

Only a few counts were recorded for this clonotype. The chain employs TRBV27 and TRBJ1-3; D is possibly TRBD1 (5 bases). CDR3 length equals 14 residues. The V gene lost 2 bases and the J gene lost 4 bases, with 9 bases spanning the gap. Germline CDR1 reads MNHEY; CDR2 reads SMNVEV (reference sequence). The CDR3 here is CASSLLGTGNTIYF. The CDR3 nucleotides read TGTGCCAGCAGTTTACTGGGGACGGGAAACACCATATATTTT.

This chain links TRBV24-1 with TRBJ2-1, with a possible D match to TRBD1 (6 bases). The CDR3 sequence is 16 residues long. Trimming shortened V by 4 bases and J by 4 bases, and 16 bases separated the two germline ends. CDR1 and CDR2 (germline): KGHDR, SFDVKD. CDR3 bases: TGTGCCACCAGTGACACCGGGACACGAACTTACAATGAGCAGTTCTTC. Amino acid sequence: CATSDTGTRTYNEQFF.

Only a few counts were recorded for this clonotype. The chain carries TRBV6-6 and TRBJ1-2; the match to TRBD1 covers 8 bases. The germline V gene has CDR1 MNHNY and CDR2 SVGAGI (reference sequence). This CDR3 comprises 18 residues. Trimming at V came to 1 base and at J to 7 bases, leaving 17 bases not matched to a gene. The CDR3 protein is CASSYYYEGQGISLGYTF. Written as DNA, the CDR3 is TGTGCCAGCAGTTACTACTACGAAGGACAGGGAATTTCTCTTGGCTACACCTTC.

V and J are TRBV12-2 and TRBJ2-7; the table's D call TRBD1 went unverified against the DNA. TRBV12-2 is flagged as a pseudogene. This CDR3 is built from 15 residues. The CDR3 region has the DNA TGTGCAAGTCGCAACGGACAGGGCGCATTCCACGAGCAGTACTTC. As protein: CASRNGQGAFHEQYF.

This chain's CDR3 is CASRQGLTNQFF. DNA for the CDR3: TGTGCCAGCAGACAGGGACTCACCAACCAGTTCTTC. The V call is TRBV12-3 or TRBV12-4, the J call TRBJ2-1; D assignment may be TRBD1 or TRBD2 (6 bases each). The CDR3 is 12 residues long. Trimming pared 6 bases from V and 13 bases from J, leaving 16 bases between.

This clonotype has more than one count but fewer than ten. This chain connects TRBV5-1 to TRBJ1-1; D gene uncertain. Trimming removed 3 bases from V and 0 bases from J, with 9 bases in between. CDR3 length: 14 residues. In germline, CDR1 is SGHRS, CDR2 YFSETQ. The CDR3 DNA reads as TGCGCCAGCAGCTCGGACGGATTGAACACTGAAGCTTTCTTT. Its protein is CASSSDGLNTEAFF.

The J gene is TRBJ2-7, the V gene TRBV9, with D possibly being TRBD2 (6 bases). The germline V gene encodes CDR1 SGDLS and CDR2 YYNGEE. The ends were cut back, 0 bases at V and 6 bases at J, with 19 bases in the middle. The CDR3 has 16 residues. CDR3 region: CASSVDGGWAQREQYF. The DNA of the CDR3 is TGTGCCAGCAGCGTAGATGGGGGGTGGGCCCAGCGCGAGCAGTACTTC.

Only a few counts were recorded for this clonotype. This sequence joins TRBV6-5 and TRBJ1-2; TRBD1 might be the D (5 bases). This CDR3 contains 16 residues. Germline V gene data show CDR1 as MNHEY and CDR2 as SVGAGI. Deletions cut 5 bases from V and 6 bases from J, with 22 bases between. This CDR3 reads CASSDPSGQGGDGYTF. For the CDR3, the DNA is TGTGCCAGCAGTGACCCCTCGGGTCAGGGTGGGGATGGCTACACCTTC.

The chain uses TRBV5-6 and TRBJ1-2; D remains ambiguous. Looked up from germline, CDR1 is SGHDT and CDR2 is YYEEEE. The CDR3 runs to 15 residues. Trimming left V 2 bases short and J 0 bases short, with 11 bases between. CDR3: CASSFVSYTNYGYTF. CDR3 DNA: TGTGCCAGCAGCTTCGTTAGTTATACTAACTATGGCTACACCTTC.

This clonotype turned up a few times. The V call is TRBV12-3 or TRBV12-4, the J call TRBJ1-6; a weak D match, TRBD1 (5 bases). CDR3 length: 15 amino acids. With 6 bases removed from V and 7 bases from J, the gap between germline ends came to 16 bases. CDR3 residues: CASSPRSGTNSPLHF. The CDR3 bases are TGTGCCAGCAGCCCCCGGTCAGGGACCAATTCACCCCTCCACTTT.

The gene calls are TRBV5-1 and TRBJ1-1; TRBD1 is a possible D gene (5 bases). Germline CDR1 SGHRS, CDR2 YFSETQ. The V end was cut by 0 bases, the J end by 5 bases, with 17 bases between. The CDR3 runs to 16 residues. In nucleotides, the CDR3 is TGCGCCAGCAGCTTGGCAGGACAAATGGGGGATACTGAAGCTTTCTTT. It codes for CASSLAGQMGDTEAFF.

This clonotype has just a few counts. V gene TRBV6-5 combines with J gene TRBJ2-3; D gene ambiguous. Trimming removed 0 bases from V and 0 bases from J, with 7 bases in between. There are 15 residues in the CDR3. Germline CDR1 and CDR2: MNHEY and SVGAGI. CDR3 residues: CASSYSGGSTDTQYF. CDR3 in DNA: TGTGCCAGCAGTTACTCTGGCGGCAGCACAGATACGCAGTATTTT.